This T cell receptor beta chain was found in a study of preoperative IRX-2 immunotherapy in early breast cancer. The treatment here: preoperative locoregional IRX-2 cytokine immunotherapy. Preoperative locoregional IRX-2 cytokine immunotherapy was tested in the phase Ib source study. Sequencing used immunoSEQ multiplex PCR; TCRdb keeps in-frame clones, though not all of them. The table shows about 43,000 clones, with around 96% occurring only once. The V segment lost 6 bases and the J segment 6 bases; nucleotides outside the gene matches: 20. The CDR3 is 19 residues long. Germline CDR1 reads LNHDA; CDR2 reads SQIVND (reference sequence).

This receptor was taken from a human donor with breast cancer. The genes are TRBV19 and TRBJ2-1; 10 positions match TRBD2. Source: tumor tissue, taken after IRX-2 immunotherapy. The CDR3 reads CASSHIGVLAGVFGNEQFF. The CDR3 DNA follows: TGTGCCAGTAGCCATATCGGGGTCCTAGCGGGAGTTTTCGGCAATGAGCAGTTCTTC.